Shown below are 5 T cell receptor beta chains from a single sample sequenced in a study of beta chain features in type 1 diabetes (dated by TCRdb to the late 2010s). The protocol used for the library was the immunoSEQ multiplex PCR assay. All of the isolated RNA was reverse transcribed with the High Capacity cDNA Reverse Transcription Kit, so expressed TCRB transcripts were sequenced. TCRdb obtained this table from immuneACCESS and retained in-frame rearrangements with V and J assigned. These tables miss some clones; where compared with another copy, unresolved V genes account for less than half of the shortfall, and the remainder is unexplained. The sample table shows under 450,000 clones, and about 15% are seen once. The ten largest clones capture roughly 0.033% of the sample. The material sequenced was naive CD4+ T cells from blood. In the paper's terms, the cell subset or site label means: true naive CD4+ T cells. These receptor sequences come from a man aged 30 to 45 in good health.

This clone was seen a handful of times. CDR3 amino acids: CASQRVSLNGEQFF. CDR3 coding DNA: TGTGCCAGCCAGCGGGTATCATTAAATGGTGAGCAGTTCTTC. This sequence joins TRBV27 and TRBJ2-1, with D possibly matching TRBD2 (6 bases). Germline assignment: CDR1 MNHEY and CDR2 SMNVEV (reference sequence). The length of the CDR3 is 14 residues. Trimming cost V 8 bases and J 9 bases, with 20 bases left between them.

This rearrangement joins TRBV7-9 to TRBJ1-1, with no clear D. The V gene's germline CDR1 is SEHNR and CDR2 FQNEAQ (reference sequence). This CDR3 spans 15 amino acids. V was shortened by 1 base and J by 1 base, with 10 bases between the two germline ends. The chain's CDR3 is CASSLVVGENTEAFF. CDR3 sequence (DNA): TGTGCCAGCAGCTTAGTAGTAGGCGAGAACACTGAAGCTTTCTTT.

This clone came up a few times. The chain uses TRBV9 and TRBJ1-1; no reliable D call. The CDR3 contains 15 residues. Germline V gene lookup returns CDR1 SGDLS and CDR2 YYNGEE. Trimming removed 3 bases from V and 5 bases from J, with 17 bases in between. The CDR3 DNA reads as TGTGCCAGCAGCGCCCGGTCGTCCTCCGGGACTGAAGCTTTCTTT. It codes for CASSARSSSGTEAFF.

In this sample, this clone turned up a few times. This sequence joins TRBV7-2 and TRBJ1-2, with D tentatively TRBD1 (6 bases). The germline V gene has CDR1 SGHTA and CDR2 FQGNSA. The CDR3 contains 15 residues. V was trimmed by 6 bases and J by 5 bases, leaving 19 bases between them. For the CDR3, the DNA is TGTGCCAGCAGTTATGCCGGGACAACGGCATATGGCTACACCTTC. Translation: CASSYAGTTAYGYTF. Variable domain in full (rest from reference TRBV7-2 and TRBJ1-2): GAGVSQSPSNKVTEKGKDVELRCDPISGHTALYWYRQSLGQGLEFLIYFQGNSAPDKSGLPSDRFSAERTGGSVSTLTIQRTQQEDSAVYLCASSYAGTTAYGYTFGSGTRLTVV.

The chain couples TRBV30 to TRBJ2-5; D not certain. The CDR3 covers 14 residues. Per germline, CDR1 GTSNPN and CDR2 SVGIG (reference sequence). The germline V and J ends were trimmed by 1 base and 7 bases, with 16 bases remaining between them. The CDR3 spells CAWSEGREWGTQYF. CDR3 nucleotides: TGTGCCTGGAGTGAAGGAAGAGAATGGGGGACCCAGTACTTC.